This T cell receptor beta chain was recovered during a study of beta chain features in type 1 diabetes. Study overall: Across all samples, roughly 98,000,000 sorted cells were examined. Notes on the study in general: Across all four CD4+ subsets, people with type 1 diabetes showed modestly shorter TCRB CDR3s.

Expressed TCRB transcripts were sequenced because the entire RNA isolate underwent reverse transcription. Approximately 3.5 million reads per sample were averaged for naive, central memory and regulatory samples. Here immunoSEQ multiplex PCR was the method, and the copy in TCRdb shows in-frame clones only, minus some. The repertoire has roughly 330,000 clones, approximately 10% of them found once; the top ten carry roughly 0.016%. CDR3 length equals 15 residues. Germline CDR1 and CDR2: SGHNT and YENEEA. V was clipped by 5 bases and J by 2 bases; unmatched bases: 4. This clone was recorded a few times. Its antigen is not identified.

This TCR derives from a woman aged 25 to 39 in good health. This chain joins TRBV11-3 and TRBJ2-2, with 8 bases that match TRBD2. Sample: naive CD4+ T cells from blood. The CDR3 here is CASSKTSENTGELFF. CDR3 nucleotides: TGTGCCAGCAGCAAGACTAGCGAAAACACCGGGGAGCTGTTTTTT.